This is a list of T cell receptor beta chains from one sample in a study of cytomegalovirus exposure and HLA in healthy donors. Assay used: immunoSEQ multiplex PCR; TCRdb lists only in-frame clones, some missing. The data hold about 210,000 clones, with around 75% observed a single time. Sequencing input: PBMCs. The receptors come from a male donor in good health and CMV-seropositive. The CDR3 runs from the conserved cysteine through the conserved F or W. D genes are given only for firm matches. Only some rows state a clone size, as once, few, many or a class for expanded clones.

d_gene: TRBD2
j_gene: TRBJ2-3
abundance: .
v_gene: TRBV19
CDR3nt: TGTGCCAGCCGAACTAGCGGGAGGGCCGTCGGCACAGATACGCAGTATTTT
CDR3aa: CASRTSGRAVGTDTQYF

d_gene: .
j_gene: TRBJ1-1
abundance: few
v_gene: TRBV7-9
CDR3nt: TGTGCCAGCAGCTTTGGGGGGATCCTCGCTGAAGCTTTCTTT
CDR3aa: CASSFGGILAEAFF

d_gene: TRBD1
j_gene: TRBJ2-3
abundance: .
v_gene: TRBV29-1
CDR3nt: TGCAGCGTTAAAAGGACAGGGAGGTCTCTAACAGCATCTAGCACAGATACGCAGTATTTT
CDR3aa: CSVKRTGRSLTASSTDTQYF

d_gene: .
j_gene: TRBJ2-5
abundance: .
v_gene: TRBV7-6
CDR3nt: TGTGCCAGCAGCTTAGCCTTCCGGGGACAACCCACGGAGACCCAGTACTTC
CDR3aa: CASSLAFRGQPTETQYF

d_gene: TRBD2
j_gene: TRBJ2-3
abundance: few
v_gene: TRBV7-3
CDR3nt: TGTGCCACGGGACTAGCGGGCACAGATACGCAGTATTTT
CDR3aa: CATGLAGTDTQYF

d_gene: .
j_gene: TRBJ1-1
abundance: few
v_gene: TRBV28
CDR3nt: TGTGCCAGCAGTCCTCCGGTACAGGGCCTAGGGACTGAAGCTTTCTTT
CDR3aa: CASSPPVQGLGTEAFF

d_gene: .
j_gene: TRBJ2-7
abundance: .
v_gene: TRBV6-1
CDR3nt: TGTGCCAGCAGTGAAAGGATGTCTAGTCTCCACGAGCAGTACTTC
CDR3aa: CASSERMSSLHEQYF

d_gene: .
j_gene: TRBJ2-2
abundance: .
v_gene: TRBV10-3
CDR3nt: TGTGCCATCAGCCCAGGATCCGGCTCGAACACCGGGGAGCTGTTTTTT
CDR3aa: CAISPGSGSNTGELFF

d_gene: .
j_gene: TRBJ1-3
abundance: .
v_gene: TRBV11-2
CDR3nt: TGTGCCAGCAGCGAAGGGGCGTCAGGAAACACCATATATTTT
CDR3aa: CASSEGASGNTIYF

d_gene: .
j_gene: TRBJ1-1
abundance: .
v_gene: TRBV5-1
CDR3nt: TGCGCCAGCAGCTCGTGGGTCCGCGAGGCTGACACTGAAGCTTTCTTT
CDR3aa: CASSSWVREADTEAFF

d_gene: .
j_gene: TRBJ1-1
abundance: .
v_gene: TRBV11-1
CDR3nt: TGTGCCAGCAGCGTCCGGGTTAACACTGAAGCTTTCTTT
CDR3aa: CASSVRVNTEAFF

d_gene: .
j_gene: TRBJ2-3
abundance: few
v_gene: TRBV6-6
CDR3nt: TGTGCCAGCAGTCCTAGGGGGGGCGGGGGAGATACGCAGTATTTT
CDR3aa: CASSPRGGGGDTQYF

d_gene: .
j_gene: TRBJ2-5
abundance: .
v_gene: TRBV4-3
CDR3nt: TGCGCCAGCAGCCATTTAGCCGGAGAGACCCAGTACTTC
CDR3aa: CASSHLAGETQYF

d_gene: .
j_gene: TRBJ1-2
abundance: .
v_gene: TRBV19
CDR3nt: TGTGCCAGTAGTGACGACAGGACGATGAGGTATGGCTACACCTTC
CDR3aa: CASSDDRTMRYGYTF

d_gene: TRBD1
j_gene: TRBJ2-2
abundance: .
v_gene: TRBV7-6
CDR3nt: TGTGCCAGCAGCTTATTCGCAGAGATACAGGGGGGGGAGCTGTTTTTT
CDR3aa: CASSLFAEIQGGELFF

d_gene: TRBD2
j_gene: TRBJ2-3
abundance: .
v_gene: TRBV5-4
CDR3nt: TGTGCCAGCAGCCAATTACTAGCGGGGGGGCTGGGAGATACGCAGTATTTT
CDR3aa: CASSQLLAGGLGDTQYF

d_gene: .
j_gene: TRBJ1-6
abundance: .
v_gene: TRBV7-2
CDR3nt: TGTGCCAGCAGCTTAAAGGCCGGGACTTTAGCCTTGCCCCTCCACTTT
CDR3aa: CASSLKAGTLALPLHF

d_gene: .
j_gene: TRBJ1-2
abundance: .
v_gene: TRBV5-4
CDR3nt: TGTGCCAGCAGCTTGGATCAGGTGAACTATGGCTACACCTTC
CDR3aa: CASSLDQVNYGYTF

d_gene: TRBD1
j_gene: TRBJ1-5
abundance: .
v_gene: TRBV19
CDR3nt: TGTGCCAGTATCCGGGGACAGGGTGGCATTTATAGCAATCAGCCCCAGCATTTT
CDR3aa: CASIRGQGGIYSNQPQHF

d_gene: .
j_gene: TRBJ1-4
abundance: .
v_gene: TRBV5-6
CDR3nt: TGTGCCAGTGGCTCTAGGGGGGAAAAACTGTTTTTT
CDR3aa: CASGSRGEKLFF

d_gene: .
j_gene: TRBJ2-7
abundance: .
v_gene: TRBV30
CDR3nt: TGTGCCTGGAGAAGGGGGGGAAAGGGAACCTACGAGCAGTACTTC
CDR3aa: CAWRRGGKGTYEQYF

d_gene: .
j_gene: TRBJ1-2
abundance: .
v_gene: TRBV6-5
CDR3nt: TGTGCCAGCAGTTACGAGAGGGCCCCTAACTATGGCTACACCTTC
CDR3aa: CASSYERAPNYGYTF

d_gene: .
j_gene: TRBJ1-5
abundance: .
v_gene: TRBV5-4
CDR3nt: TGTGCCAGCAGCTCCCACCCGGGGGACGGGGGCAATCAGCCCCAGCATTTT
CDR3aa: CASSSHPGDGGNQPQHF

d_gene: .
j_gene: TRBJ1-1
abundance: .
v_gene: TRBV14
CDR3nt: TGTGCCAGCAGCTCGTACCCTCAGAGGAAAGCTTTCTTT
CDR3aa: CASSSYPQRKAFF

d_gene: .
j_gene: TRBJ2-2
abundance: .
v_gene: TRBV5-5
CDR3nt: TGTGCCAGCAGCCTAGAGCTTAGGGGAAGTACCGGGGAGCTGTTTTTT
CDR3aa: CASSLELRGSTGELFF

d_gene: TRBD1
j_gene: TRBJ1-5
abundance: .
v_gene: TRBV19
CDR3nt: TGTGCCACCAGACAGGGCGCCGGAGGATATAGCAATCAGCCCCAGCATTTT
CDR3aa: CATRQGAGGYSNQPQHF

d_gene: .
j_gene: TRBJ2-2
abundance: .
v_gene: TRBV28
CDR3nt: TGTGCCAGCAGTCCGACTAACACCGGGGAGCTGTTTTTT
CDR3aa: CASSPTNTGELFF

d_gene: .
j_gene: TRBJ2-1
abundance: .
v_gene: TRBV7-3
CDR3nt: TGTGCCAGCAGCTTAAGACGAGACGGGTACAATGAGCAGTTCTTC
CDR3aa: CASSLRRDGYNEQFF

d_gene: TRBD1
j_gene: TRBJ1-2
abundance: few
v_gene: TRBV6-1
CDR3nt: TGTGCCAGCAGTGTGGGCCTACAGGGGACCTATGGCTACACCTTC
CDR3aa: CASSVGLQGTYGYTF

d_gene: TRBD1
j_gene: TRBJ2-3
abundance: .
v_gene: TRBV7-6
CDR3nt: TGTGCCAGCAGCTTAGGGGGGACAGGGGGAGGCACAGATACGCAGTATTTT
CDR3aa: CASSLGGTGGGTDTQYF

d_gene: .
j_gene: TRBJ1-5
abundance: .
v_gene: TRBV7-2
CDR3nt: TGTGCCAGCAGCACGGTATATAGCAATCAGCCCCAGCATTTT
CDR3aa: CASSTVYSNQPQHF

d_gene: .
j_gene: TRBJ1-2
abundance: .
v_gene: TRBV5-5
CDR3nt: TGTGCCAGCAGCCCGGGACGGGGGAACTATGGCTACACCTTC
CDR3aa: CASSPGRGNYGYTF

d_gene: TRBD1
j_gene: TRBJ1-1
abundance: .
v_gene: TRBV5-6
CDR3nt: TGTGCCAGCAGACCTGCCCCGGGGACAGGAAACACTGAAGCTTTCTTT
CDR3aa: CASRPAPGTGNTEAFF

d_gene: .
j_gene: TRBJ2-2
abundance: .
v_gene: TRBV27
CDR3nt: TGTGCCACCACTACTTGGGGGCGGGGGAGCACCGGGGAGCTGTTTTTT
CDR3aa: CATTTWGRGSTGELFF

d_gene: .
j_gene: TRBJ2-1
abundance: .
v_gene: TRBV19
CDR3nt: TGTGCCAGTAGGGGGAGCCTGGGGGGCTACAATGAGCAGTTCTTC
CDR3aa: CASRGSLGGYNEQFF

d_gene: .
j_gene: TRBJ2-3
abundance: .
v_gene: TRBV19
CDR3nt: TGTGCCAGTAGTAAGGAAGGGGGACGCACAGATACGCAGTATTTT
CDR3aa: CASSKEGGRTDTQYF

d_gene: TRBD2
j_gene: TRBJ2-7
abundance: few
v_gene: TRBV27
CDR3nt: TGTGCCACACAACCGGGACTAGCGGGAAGGAGAAGGTACGAGCAGTACTTC
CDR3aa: CATQPGLAGRRRYEQYF

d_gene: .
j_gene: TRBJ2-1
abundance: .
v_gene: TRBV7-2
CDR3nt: TGTGCCAGCAGCTTAGGAGAATACAATGAGCAGTTCTTC
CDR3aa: CASSLGEYNEQFF

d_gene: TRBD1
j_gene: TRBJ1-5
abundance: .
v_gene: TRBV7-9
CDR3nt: TGTGCCAGCAGCCAGGGGACAGGGGTCAATCAGCCCCAGCATTTT
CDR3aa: CASSQGTGVNQPQHF

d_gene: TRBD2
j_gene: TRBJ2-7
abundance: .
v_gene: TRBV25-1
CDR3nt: TGTGCCAGCAGTGACCTCCCGGGACTAGCGGGGCCGGAGCAGTACTTC
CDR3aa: CASSDLPGLAGPEQYF

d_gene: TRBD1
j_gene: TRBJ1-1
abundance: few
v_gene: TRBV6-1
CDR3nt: TGTGCCAGCAGTGAATCAGGGGGGAACACTGAAGCTTTCTTT
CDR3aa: CASSESGGNTEAFF

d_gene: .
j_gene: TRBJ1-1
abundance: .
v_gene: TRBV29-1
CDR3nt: TGCAGCGTCCTCGGGGTCAACACTGAAGCTTTCTTT
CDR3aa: CSVLGVNTEAFF

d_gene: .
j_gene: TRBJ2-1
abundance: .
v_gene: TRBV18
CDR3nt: TGTGCCAGCTCACCACCGATTCGGGCGGGGAGAAATGAGCAGTTCTTC
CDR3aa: CASSPPIRAGRNEQFF

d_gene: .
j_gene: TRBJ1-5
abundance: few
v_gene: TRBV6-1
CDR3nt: TGTGCCAGCGAGGGTGGCAATCAGCCCCAGCATTTT
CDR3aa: CASEGGNQPQHF

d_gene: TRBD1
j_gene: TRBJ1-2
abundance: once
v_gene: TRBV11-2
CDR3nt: TGTGCCAGCAGCTTCGGTCCCGGGACAGGGCTGGGCTATGGCTACACCTTC
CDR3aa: CASSFGPGTGLGYGYTF

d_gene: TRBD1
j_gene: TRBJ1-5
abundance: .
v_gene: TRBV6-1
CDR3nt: TGTGCCAGCGGGGACAGGGCTAATCAGCCCCAGCATTTT
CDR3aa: CASGDRANQPQHF